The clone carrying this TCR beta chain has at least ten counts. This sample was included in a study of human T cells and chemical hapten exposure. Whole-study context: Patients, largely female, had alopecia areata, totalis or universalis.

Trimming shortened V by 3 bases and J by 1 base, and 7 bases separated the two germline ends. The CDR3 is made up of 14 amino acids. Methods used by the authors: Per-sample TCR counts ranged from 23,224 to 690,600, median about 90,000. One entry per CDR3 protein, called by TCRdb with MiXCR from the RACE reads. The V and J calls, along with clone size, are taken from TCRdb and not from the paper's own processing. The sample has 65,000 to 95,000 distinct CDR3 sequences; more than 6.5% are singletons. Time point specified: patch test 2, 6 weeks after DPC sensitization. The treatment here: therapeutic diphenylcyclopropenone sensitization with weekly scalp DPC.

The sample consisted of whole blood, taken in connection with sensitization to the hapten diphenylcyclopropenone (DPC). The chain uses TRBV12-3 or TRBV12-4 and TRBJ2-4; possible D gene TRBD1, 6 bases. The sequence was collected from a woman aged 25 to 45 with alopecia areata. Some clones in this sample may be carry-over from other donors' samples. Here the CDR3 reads CASSFQGAKNIQYF. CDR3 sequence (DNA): TGTGCCAGCAGTTTTCAGGGGGCCAAAAACATTCAGTACTTC.